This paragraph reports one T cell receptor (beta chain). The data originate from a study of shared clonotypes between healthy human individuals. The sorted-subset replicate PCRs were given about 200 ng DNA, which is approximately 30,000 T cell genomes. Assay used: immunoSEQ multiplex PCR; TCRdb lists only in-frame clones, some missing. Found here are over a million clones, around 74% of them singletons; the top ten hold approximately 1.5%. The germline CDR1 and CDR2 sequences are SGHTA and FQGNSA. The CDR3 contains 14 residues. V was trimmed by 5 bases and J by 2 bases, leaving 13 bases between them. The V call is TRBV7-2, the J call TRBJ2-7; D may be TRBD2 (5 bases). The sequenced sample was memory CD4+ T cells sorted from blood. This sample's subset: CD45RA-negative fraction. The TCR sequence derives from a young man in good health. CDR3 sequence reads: CASSTRGAAYEQYF. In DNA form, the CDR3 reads TGTGCCAGCAGCACCCGGGGTGCAGCCTACGAGCAGTACTTC.